This T cell receptor (beta chain) was sequenced during a study of beta chain features in type 1 diabetes. Turning to the study itself: Patients shared similar age, gender and cell yields with healthy donors.

This clone appeared a few times. Its antigen is undetermined. The study's findings and limits: Researchers reported that naive, central memory and Treg TCRB repertoires appeared more similar in patients than in healthy donors. VDJ junctions in type 1 diabetes patients carried more deletions and fewer insertions.

Expressed TCRB transcripts were sequenced after all isolated RNA was converted to cDNA. Profiled with immunoSEQ multiplex PCR; TCRdb holds only in-frame clones, not every one. The table records under 450,000 clones, approximately 16% of them present only once. The V gene end was trimmed by 4 bases and the J gene end by 5 bases; junction bases not matched to a gene: 7. From germline, CDR1 is MGHDK and CDR2 SYGVNS. This CDR3 contains 15 residues. The sequencing sample was made of naive CD4+ T cells from blood. The TCR was taken from a woman between 18 and 30 years old in good health. V is TRBV25-1 and J is TRBJ2-5; 10 nucleotides match TRBD1. CDR3 sequence (DNA): TGTGCCAGCAGTGGACGACAGGGGGCATGGGAGACCCAGTACTTC. It is translated as CASSGRQGAWETQYF.